The 9 T cell receptor beta chains below come from one sample, sequenced in a study of T cell repertoires in cytomegalovirus infection. Each CDR3 protein gets one entry after TCRdb re-called the reads with MiXCR. The sample yields over 90,000 distinct CDR3 sequences, about 15% seen once. The sample taken for sequencing was PBMCs. The receptor set was obtained from a human donor in good health (CMV status not recorded). Some clones in this sample may be carry-over from other donors' samples.

This clonotype was counted many times. DNA for the CDR3: TGTGCCAGCAGCTTAGCCTCAGGGGCGGGCGCTGAAGCTTTCTTT. It yields the protein CASSLASGAGAEAFF. The chain couples TRBV7-2 to TRBJ1-1, with D tentatively TRBD1 (6 bases). The V and J ends lost 0 bases and 6 bases respectively, with 14 bases between them. This CDR3 spans 15 amino acids. From germline, CDR1 is SGHTA and CDR2 FQGNSA.

In its sample, this clonotype was seen a few times. The rearrangement uses TRBV7-3 and TRBJ2-3, with D perhaps matching TRBD2 (6 bases). The CDR3 is made up of 14 amino acids. The V and J ends lost 3 bases and 5 bases respectively, with 12 bases between them. Germline-derived CDR1 and CDR2 are SGHTA and FQGTGA. CDR3 in DNA: TGTGCCAGCAGCTTGGAGGGCCAGGGAGATACGCAGTATTTT. Protein product: CASSLEGQGDTQYF.

Many counts were recorded for this clonotype. The chain employs TRBV7-2 and TRBJ1-5; tentatively, D is TRBD1 (5 bases). The CDR3 sequence is 13 residues long. The V gene's germline CDR1 is SGHTA and CDR2 FQGNSA. V was clipped by 5 bases and J by 4 bases, with 9 bases between them. The CDR3: CASSRGVNQPQHF. As DNA, the CDR3 is TGTGCCAGCAGCCGAGGGGTTAATCAGCCCCAGCATTTT. Full variable domain (rest looked up from reference TRBV7-2 and TRBJ1-5): GAGVSQSPSNKVTEKGKDVELRCDPISGHTALYWYRQSLGQGLEFLIYFQGNSAPDKSGLPSDRFSAERTGGSVSTLTIQRTQQEDSAVYLCASSRGVNQPQHFGDGTRLSIL.

This clonotype has at least ten counts. The chain couples TRBV7-2 to TRBJ2-7; no clear D. Germline V lookup: CDR1 SGHTA, CDR2 FQGNSA. This CDR3 comprises 12 residues. V shed 5 bases and J shed 1 base, with 6 bases lying between them. The chain's CDR3 is CASSITSYEQYF. The CDR3 DNA sequence: TGTGCCAGCAGCATTACTTCCTACGAGCAGTACTTC.

This clonotype has at least ten counts. This chain's CDR3 is CASSPPGLRYQETQYF. In DNA, the CDR3 is TGTGCCAGCAGTCCTCCGGGACTGCGATACCAAGAGACCCAGTACTTC. The chain uses TRBV7-2 and TRBJ2-5, with a weak D call TRBD2 (6 bases). The CDR3 is 16 residues long. Germline loops: CDR1 SGHTA, CDR2 FQGNSA. V was clipped by 6 bases and J by 0 bases, with 17 bases between them. The whole variable domain, filled in from reference TRBV7-2 and TRBJ2-5, reads GAGVSQSPSNKVTEKGKDVELRCDPISGHTALYWYRQSLGQGLEFLIYFQGNSAPDKSGLPSDRFSAERTGGSVSTLTIQRTQQEDSAVYLCASSPPGLRYQETQYFGPGTRLLVL.

In its sample, this clonotype was seen a few times. V and J are TRBV10-3 and TRBJ2-1; 10 bases agree with TRBD1. Germline V gene lookup returns CDR1 ENHRY and CDR2 SYGVKD. The CDR3 has 16 amino acids. V lost 2 bases, J lost 7 bases, and 8 bases stayed unmatched. The CDR3 DNA reads as TGTGCCATCAGTGAGGGACCGGGACAGGGGAGAAATGAGCAGTTCTTC. Amino acids: CAISEGPGQGRNEQFF.

The chain couples TRBV5-4 to TRBJ2-7; weak D call: TRBD2 (5 bases). Trimming took off 4 bases at V and 6 bases at J, with 20 bases between the two ends. This CDR3 comprises 15 residues. Germline lookup yields CDR1 SGHNT and CDR2 YYREEE (reference sequence). For the CDR3, the DNA is TGTGCCAGCAGCCCCGAAGGTCGAGGGAGCGGCGAGCAGTACTTC. Translation: CASSPEGRGSGEQYF.

The chain is built from TRBV7-3 and TRBJ2-2; D remains ambiguous. V gave up 2 bases and J gave up 1 base, with 11 bases separating them. The germline V gene has CDR1 SGHTA and CDR2 FQGTGA. The CDR3 runs 16 residues. The CDR3 DNA reads as TGTGCCAGCAGCTTAGCTGTAGGCGTGAACACCGGGGAGCTGTTTTTT. Its translation is CASSLAVGVNTGELFF.

This clonotype was seen only a few times. The V gene is TRBV6-5, the J gene TRBJ1-1, with no clear D. Between the trimmed V and J ends, which lost 6 bases and 4 bases, there was a span of 18 bases. The CDR3 sequence is 15 residues long. Per germline, CDR1 MNHEY and CDR2 SVGAGI. In DNA form, the CDR3 reads TGTGCCAGCAGAATGTCCGGGATAAAGGGCACTGAAGCTTTCTTT. It specifies CASRMSGIKGTEAFF.